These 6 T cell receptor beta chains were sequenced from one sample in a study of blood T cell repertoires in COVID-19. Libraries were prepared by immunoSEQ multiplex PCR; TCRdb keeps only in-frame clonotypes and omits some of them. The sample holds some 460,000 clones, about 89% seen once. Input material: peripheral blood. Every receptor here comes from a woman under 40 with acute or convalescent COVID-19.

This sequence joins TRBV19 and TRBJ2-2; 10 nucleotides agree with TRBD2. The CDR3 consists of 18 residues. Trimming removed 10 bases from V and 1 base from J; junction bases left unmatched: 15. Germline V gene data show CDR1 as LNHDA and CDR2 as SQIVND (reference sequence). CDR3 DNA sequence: TGTGCCACCCCTAAAGCGGGGGGGCGAGATGGGAACACCGGGGAGCTGTTTTTT. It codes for CATPKAGGRDGNTGELFF.

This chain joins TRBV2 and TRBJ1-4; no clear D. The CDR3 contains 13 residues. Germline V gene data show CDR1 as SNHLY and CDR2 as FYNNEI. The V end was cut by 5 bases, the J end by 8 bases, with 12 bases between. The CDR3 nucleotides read TGTGCCAGCAGTCAAAGGGAGGACGAAAAACTGTTTTTT. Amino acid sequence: CASSQREDEKLFF. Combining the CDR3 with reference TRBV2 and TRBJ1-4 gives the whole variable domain EPEVTQTPSHQVTQMGQEVILRCVPISNHLYFYWYRQILGQKVEFLVSFYNNEISEKSEIFDDQFSVERPDGSNFTLKIRSTKLEDSAMYFCASSQREDEKLFFGSGTQLSVL.

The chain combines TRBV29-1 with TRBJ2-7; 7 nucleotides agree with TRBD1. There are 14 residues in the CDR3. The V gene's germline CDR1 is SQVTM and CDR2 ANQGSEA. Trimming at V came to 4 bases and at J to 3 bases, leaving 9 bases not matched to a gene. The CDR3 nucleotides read TGCAGCGTTGTGGTCGGGACAGAGCTCTACGAGCAGTACTTC. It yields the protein CSVVVGTELYEQYF.

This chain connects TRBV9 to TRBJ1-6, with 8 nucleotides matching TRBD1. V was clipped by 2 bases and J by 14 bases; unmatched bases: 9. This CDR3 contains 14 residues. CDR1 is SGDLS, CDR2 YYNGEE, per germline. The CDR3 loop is CASSVTGGHSALHF. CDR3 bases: TGTGCCAGCAGCGTTACAGGGGGACATTCGGCCCTCCACTTT.

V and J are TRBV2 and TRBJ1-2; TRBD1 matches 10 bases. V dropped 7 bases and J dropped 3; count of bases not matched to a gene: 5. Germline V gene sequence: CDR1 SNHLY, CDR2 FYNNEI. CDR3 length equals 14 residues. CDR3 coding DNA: TGTGCCAGCATCGTTGACAGGGGGCACTATGGCTACACCTTC. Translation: CASIVDRGHYGYTF.

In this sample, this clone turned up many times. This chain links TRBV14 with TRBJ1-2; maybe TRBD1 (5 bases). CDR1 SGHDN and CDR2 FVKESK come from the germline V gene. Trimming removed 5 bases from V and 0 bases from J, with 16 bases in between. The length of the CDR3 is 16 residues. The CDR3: CASSRDSTLANYGYTF. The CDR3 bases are TGTGCCAGCAGCAGGGACTCAACTCTAGCTAACTATGGCTACACCTTC.